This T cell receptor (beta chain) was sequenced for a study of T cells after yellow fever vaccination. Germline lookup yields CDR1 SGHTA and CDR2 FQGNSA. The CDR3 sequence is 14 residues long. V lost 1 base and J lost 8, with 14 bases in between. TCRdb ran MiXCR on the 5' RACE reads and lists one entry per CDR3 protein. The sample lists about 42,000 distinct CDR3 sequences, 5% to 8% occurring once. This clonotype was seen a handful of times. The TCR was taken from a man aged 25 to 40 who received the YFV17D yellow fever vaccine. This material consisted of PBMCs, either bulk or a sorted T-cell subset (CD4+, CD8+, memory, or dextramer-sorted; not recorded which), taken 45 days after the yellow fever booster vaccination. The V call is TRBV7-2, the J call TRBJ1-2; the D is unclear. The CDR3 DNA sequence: TGTGCCAGCAGCTTAGGCTGGACCTCGGGGGGCTACACCTTC. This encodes CASSLGWTSGGYTF.